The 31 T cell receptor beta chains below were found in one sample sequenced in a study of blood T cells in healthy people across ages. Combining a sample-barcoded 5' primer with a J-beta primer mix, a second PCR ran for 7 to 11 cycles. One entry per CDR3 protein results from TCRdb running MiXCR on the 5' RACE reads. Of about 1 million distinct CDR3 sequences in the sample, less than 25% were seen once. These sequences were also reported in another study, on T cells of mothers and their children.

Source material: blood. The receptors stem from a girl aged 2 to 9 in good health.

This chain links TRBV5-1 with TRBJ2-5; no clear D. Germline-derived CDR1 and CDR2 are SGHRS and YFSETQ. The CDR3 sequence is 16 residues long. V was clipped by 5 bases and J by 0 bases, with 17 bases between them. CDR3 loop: CASSMRRASYQETQYF. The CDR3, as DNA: TGCGCCAGCAGTATGAGGCGAGCGTCGTACCAAGAGACCCAGTACTTC.

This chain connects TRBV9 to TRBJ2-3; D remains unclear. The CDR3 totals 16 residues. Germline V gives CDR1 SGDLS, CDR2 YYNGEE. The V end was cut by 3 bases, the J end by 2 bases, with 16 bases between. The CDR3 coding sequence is TGTGCCAGCAGCGATGGCCCCGACACAAACACAGATACGCAGTATTTT. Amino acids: CASSDGPDTNTDTQYF.

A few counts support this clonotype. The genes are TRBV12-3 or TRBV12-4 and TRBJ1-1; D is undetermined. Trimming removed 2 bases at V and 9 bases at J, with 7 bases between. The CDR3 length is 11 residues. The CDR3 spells CASSLSTKAFF. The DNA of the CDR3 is TGTGCCAGCAGTTTATCTACGAAAGCTTTCTTT.

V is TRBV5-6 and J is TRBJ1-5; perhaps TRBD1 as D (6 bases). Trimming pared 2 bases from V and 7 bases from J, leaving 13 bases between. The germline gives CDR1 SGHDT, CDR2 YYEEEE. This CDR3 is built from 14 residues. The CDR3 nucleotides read TGTGCCAGCAGCTTTCAGGGGTTTGGCCAGCCCCAGCATTTT. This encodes CASSFQGFGQPQHF.

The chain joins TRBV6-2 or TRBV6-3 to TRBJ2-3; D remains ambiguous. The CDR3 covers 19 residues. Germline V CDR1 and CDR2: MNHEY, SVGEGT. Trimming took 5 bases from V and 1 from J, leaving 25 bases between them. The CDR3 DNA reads TGTGCCAGCAGTCATATTTCACCGGGCCCTCCTGTGGGCACAGATACGCAGTATTTT. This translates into CASSHISPGPPVGTDTQYF.

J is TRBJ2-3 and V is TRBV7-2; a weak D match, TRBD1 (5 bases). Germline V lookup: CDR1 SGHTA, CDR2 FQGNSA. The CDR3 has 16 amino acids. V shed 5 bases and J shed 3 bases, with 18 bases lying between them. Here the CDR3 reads CASSGAAFELTDTQYF. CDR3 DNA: TGTGCCAGCAGCGGGGCGGCGTTTGAGCTTACAGATACGCAGTATTTT.

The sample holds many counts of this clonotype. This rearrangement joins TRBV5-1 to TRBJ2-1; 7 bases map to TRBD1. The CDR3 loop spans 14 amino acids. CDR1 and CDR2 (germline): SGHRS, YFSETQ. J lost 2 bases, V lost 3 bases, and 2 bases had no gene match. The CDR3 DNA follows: TGCGCCAGCAGCTCTACAGGGGCCTACAATGAGCAGTTCTTC. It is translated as CASSSTGAYNEQFF.

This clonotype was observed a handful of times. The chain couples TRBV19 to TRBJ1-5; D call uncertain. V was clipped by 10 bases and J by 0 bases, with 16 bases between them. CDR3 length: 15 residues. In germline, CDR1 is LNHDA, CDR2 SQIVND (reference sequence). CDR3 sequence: CATVKGRNSNQPQHF. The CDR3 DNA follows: TGTGCCACTGTAAAAGGACGGAATAGCAATCAGCCCCAGCATTTT.

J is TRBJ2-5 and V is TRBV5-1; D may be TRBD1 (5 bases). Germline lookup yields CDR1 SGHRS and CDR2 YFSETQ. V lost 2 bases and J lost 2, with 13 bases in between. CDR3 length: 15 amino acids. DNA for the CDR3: TGCGCCAGCAGCTTCTTGCAGGGATCACAAGAGACCCAGTACTTC. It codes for CASSFLQGSQETQYF.

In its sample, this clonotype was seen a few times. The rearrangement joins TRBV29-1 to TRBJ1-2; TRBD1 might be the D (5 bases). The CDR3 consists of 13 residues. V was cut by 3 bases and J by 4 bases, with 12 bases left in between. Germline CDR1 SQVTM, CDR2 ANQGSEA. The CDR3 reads CSVDDDRRYGYTF. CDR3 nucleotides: TGCAGCGTTGATGATGACAGACGCTATGGCTACACCTTC.

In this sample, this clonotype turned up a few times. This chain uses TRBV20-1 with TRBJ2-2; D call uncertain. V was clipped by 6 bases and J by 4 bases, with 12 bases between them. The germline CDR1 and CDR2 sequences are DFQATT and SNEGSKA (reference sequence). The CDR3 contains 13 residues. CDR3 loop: CSAFIGVTGELFF. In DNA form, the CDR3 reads TGCAGTGCCTTCATAGGCGTCACCGGGGAGCTGTTTTTT.

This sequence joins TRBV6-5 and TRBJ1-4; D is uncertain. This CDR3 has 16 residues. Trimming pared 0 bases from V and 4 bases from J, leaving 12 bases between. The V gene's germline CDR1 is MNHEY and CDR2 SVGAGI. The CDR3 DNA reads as TGTGCCAGCAGTTACTCGACGGGCAGTCATAATGAAAAACTGTTTTTT. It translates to CASSYSTGSHNEKLFF.

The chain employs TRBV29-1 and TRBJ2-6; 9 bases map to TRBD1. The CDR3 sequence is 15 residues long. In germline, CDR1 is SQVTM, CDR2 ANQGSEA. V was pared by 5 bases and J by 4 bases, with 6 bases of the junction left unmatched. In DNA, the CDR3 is TGCAGCGTTTACGGACAGGGGACAGGGGCCAACGTCCTGACTTTC. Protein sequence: CSVYGQGTGANVLTF. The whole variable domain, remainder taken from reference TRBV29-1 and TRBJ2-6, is SAVISQKPSRDICQRGTSLTIQCQVDSQVTMMFWYRQQPGQSLTLIATANQGSEATYESGFVIDKFPISRPNLTFSTLTVSNMSPEDSSIYLCSVYGQGTGANVLTFGAGSRLTVL.

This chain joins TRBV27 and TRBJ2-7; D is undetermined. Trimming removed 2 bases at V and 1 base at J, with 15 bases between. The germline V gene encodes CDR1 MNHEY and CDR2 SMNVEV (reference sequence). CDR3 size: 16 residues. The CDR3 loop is CASSLTPFSLSYEQYF. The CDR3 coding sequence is TGTGCCAGCAGTTTAACCCCATTTAGCCTATCCTACGAGCAGTACTTC.

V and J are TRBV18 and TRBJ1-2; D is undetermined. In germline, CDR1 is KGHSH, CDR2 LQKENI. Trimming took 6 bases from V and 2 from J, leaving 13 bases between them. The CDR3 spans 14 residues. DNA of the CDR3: TGTGCCAGCTCCCCCACTTCGGGGAACTATGGCTACACCTTC. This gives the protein CASSPTSGNYGYTF.

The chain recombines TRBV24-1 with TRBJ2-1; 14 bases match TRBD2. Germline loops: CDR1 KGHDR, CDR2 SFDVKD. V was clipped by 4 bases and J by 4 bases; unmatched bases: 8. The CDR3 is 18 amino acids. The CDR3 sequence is CATSETGTSGRLYNEQFF. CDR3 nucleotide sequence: TGTGCCACCAGTGAGACTGGGACTAGCGGGAGACTTTACAATGAGCAGTTCTTC.

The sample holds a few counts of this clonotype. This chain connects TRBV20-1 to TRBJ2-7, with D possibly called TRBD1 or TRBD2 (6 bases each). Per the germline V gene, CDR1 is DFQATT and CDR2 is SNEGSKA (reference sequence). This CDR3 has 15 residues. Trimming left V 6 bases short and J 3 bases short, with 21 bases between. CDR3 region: CSAVEGGILNYEQYF. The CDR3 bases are TGCAGTGCAGTCGAAGGGGGGATACTAAACTACGAGCAGTACTTC.

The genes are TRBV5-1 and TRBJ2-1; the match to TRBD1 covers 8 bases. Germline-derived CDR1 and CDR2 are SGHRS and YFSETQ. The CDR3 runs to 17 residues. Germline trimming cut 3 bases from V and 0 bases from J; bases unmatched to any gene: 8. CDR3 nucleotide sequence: TGCGCCAGCAGCTCCTCAGACAGGGGTTTCTCCTACAATGAGCAGTTCTTC. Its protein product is CASSSSDRGFSYNEQFF.

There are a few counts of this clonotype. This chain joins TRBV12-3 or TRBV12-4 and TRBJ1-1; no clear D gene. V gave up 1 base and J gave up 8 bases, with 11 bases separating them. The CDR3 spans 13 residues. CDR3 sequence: CASSLGPTGEAFF. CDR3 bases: TGTGCCAGCAGTTTAGGCCCCACGGGGGAAGCTTTCTTT.

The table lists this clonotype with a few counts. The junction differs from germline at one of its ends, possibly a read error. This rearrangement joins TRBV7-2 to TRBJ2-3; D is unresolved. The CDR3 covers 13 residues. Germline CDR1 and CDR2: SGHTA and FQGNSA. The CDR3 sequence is CASSLVSGDTQYF. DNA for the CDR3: TGTGCCAGCAGTTTAGTTTCTGGGGATACGCAGTATTTT.

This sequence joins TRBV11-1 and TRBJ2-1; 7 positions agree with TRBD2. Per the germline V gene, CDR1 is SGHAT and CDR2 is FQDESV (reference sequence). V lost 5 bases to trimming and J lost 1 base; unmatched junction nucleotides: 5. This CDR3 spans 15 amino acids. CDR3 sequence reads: CASSARDYSYNEQFF. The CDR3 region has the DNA TGTGCCAGCAGCGCGCGGGACTATTCCTACAATGAGCAGTTCTTC.

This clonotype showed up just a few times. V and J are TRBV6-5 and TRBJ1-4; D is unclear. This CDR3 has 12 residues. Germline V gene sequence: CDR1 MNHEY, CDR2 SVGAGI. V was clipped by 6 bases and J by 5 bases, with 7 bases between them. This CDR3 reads CASSRWNEKLFF. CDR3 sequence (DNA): TGTGCCAGCAGCAGGTGGAATGAAAAACTGTTTTTT.

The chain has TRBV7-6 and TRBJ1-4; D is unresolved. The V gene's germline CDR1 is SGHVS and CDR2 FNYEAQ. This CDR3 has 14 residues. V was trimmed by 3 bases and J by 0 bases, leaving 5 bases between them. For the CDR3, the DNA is TGTGCCAGCAGCTTCATTGCAACTAATGAAAAACTGTTTTTT. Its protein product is CASSFIATNEKLFF.

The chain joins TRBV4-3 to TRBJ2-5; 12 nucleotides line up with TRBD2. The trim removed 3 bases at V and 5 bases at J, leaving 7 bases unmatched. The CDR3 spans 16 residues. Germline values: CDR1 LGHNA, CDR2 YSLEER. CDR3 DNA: TGCGCCAGCAGCCACCAACTAGCGGGGGGCTCGGAGACCCAGTACTTC. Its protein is CASSHQLAGGSETQYF.

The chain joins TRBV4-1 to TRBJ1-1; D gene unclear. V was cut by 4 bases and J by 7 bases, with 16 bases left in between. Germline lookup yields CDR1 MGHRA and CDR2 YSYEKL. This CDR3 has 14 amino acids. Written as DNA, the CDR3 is TGCGCCAGCAGCCGTACGGAAGACTCCTATGAAGCTTTCTTT. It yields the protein CASSRTEDSYEAFF.

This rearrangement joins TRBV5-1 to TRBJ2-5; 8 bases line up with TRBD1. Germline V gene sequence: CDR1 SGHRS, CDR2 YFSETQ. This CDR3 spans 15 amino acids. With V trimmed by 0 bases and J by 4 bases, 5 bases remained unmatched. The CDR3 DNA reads TGCGCCAGCAGCTTGGCTTCAGGGGGCGGAGAGACCCAGTACTTC. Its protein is CASSLASGGGETQYF.

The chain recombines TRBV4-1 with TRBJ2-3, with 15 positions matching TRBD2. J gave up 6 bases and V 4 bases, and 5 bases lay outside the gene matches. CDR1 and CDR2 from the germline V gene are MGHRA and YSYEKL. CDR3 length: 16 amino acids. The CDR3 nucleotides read TGCGCCAGCAGCCGCGGGACTAGCGGGAGGAGGGATACGCAGTATTTT. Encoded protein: CASSRGTSGRRDTQYF.

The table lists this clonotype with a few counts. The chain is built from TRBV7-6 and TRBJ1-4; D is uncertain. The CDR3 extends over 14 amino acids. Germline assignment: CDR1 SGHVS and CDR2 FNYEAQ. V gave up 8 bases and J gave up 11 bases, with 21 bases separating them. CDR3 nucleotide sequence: TGTGCCAGCCGGTCCTCCATCGGCGGGGAGAAACTGTTTTTT. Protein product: CASRSSIGGEKLFF.

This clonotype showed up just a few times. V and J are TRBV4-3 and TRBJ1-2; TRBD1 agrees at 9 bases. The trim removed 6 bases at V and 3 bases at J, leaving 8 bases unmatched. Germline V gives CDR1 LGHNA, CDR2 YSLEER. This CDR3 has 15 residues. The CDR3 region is CASSPGTGFYYGYTF. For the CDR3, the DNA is TGCGCCAGCAGTCCCGGGACAGGGTTCTACTATGGCTACACCTTC.

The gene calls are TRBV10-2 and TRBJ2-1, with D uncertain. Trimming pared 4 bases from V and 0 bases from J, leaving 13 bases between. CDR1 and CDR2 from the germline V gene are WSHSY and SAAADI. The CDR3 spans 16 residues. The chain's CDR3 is CASSGLVLTSYNEQFF. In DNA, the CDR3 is TGCGCCAGCAGTGGGTTAGTGCTTACCTCCTACAATGAGCAGTTCTTC.

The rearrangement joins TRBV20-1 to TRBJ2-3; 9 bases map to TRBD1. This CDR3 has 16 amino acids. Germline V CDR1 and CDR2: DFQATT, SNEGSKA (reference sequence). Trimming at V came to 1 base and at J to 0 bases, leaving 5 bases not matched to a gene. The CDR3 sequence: CSARGVTGGSTDTQYF. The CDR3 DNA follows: TGCAGTGCTAGAGGCGTGACAGGGGGTAGCACAGATACGCAGTATTTT.